This TCR beta chain comes out of a study of blood T cells in healthy people across ages. Of note for this clonotype: Its antigen is not known.

Overall study findings and caveats: Possibly confounding the expanded clonotype changes was the fact that donor CMV status was unknown. Getting older went along with TCR beta diversity per million T cells dropping roughly linearly. Total diversity from one million sequenced T cells was likely underestimated.

Germline V gives CDR1 SGHRS, CDR2 YFSETQ. This CDR3 spans 17 amino acids. Alongside a J-beta primer mix, a sample-barcoded 5' primer served in a second PCR lasting roughly 7 to 11 cycles. Every sample gave at least 2.5 million paired-end reads containing CDR3. TCRdb re-called the 5' RACE reads with MiXCR, one entry per CDR3 protein. The data contain roughly 2 million distinct CDR3 sequences, roughly 49% of them singletons. This TCR came from a woman aged 40 to 50 in good health. Sequencing input: blood. This chain links TRBV5-1 with TRBJ2-4; 14 positions match TRBD2. The J call may not be correct, given that the DNA end is closer to TRBJ2-7. CDR3 bases: TGCGCCAGCAGCTTGAGGACTAGCGGGGGGTCCTCCTACGAGCAGTACTTC. Its translation: CASSLRTSGGSSYEQYF.